The 16 T cell receptor beta chains below come from one sample, sequenced in a study of beta chain features in type 1 diabetes. Expressed TCRB transcripts were sequenced because the isolated RNA had all been reverse transcribed beforehand. Here immunoSEQ multiplex PCR was the method, and the copy in TCRdb shows in-frame clones only, minus some. The sample lists 120,000 to 150,000 clones; 6.5% to 8.5% were seen once. The material sequenced was central memory CD4+ T cells from blood. The receptors were sampled from a woman younger than 45 in good health.

This clone has more than one count but fewer than ten. The chain carries TRBV28 and TRBJ2-1, with D tentatively TRBD2 (8 bases). The CDR3 covers 17 residues. Trimming removed 7 bases at V and 4 bases at J, with 23 bases between. Looked up from germline, CDR1 is MDHEN and CDR2 is SYDVKM. DNA of the CDR3: TGTGCCAGCAACCCCAGGGGGAGCGGGAGTGGATACAATGAGCAGTTCTTC. Translation: CASNPRGSGSGYNEQFF.

This clone was detected a few times. In nucleotides, the CDR3 is TGTGCCAGCAGCTTACTCCCGGGACAGAACACAGATACGCAGTATTTT. Its translation is CASSLLPGQNTDTQYF. J is TRBJ2-3 and V is TRBV11-1; 7 bases are a match to TRBD1. V dropped 2 bases and J dropped 2; count of bases not matched to a gene: 7. Looked up from germline, CDR1 is SGHAT and CDR2 is FQDESV (reference sequence). This CDR3 is 16 amino acids long.

The chain has TRBV29-1 and TRBJ2-3, with D perhaps matching TRBD1 (5 bases). Germline loops: CDR1 SQVTM, CDR2 ANQGSEA. Trimming removed 0 bases at V and 0 bases at J, with 13 bases between. The CDR3 consists of 16 residues. The CDR3 DNA is TGCAGCGTTGAAGATAACAGGATCCCAAGCACAGATACGCAGTATTTT. Encoded protein: CSVEDNRIPSTDTQYF.

This clone was found a few times. The V call is TRBV7-2, the J call TRBJ2-3; D uncertain. The V and J ends lost 2 bases and 3 bases respectively, with 9 bases between them. Germline V gene lookup returns CDR1 SGHTA and CDR2 FQGNSA. The CDR3 length is 14 residues. DNA for the CDR3: TGTGCCAGCAGCTTACCCCCTCGTACAGATACGCAGTATTTT. It codes for CASSLPPRTDTQYF.

The sample holds a few counts of this clone. The chain couples TRBV5-3 to TRBJ2-2, with 15 bases lining up with TRBD2. TRBV5-3 is given ORF status, its function remaining uncertain. The CDR3 is 15 residues long. V was pared by 10 bases and J by 6 bases, with 7 bases of the junction left unmatched. CDR3 sequence reads: CASGGLAGGSGELFF. The DNA of the CDR3 is TGTGCCTCGGGGGGACTAGCGGGAGGATCCGGGGAGCTGTTTTTT.

This clone has only a few counts. This chain connects TRBV9 to TRBJ1-1; D call uncertain. The CDR3 is 13 residues long. The germline V and J ends were trimmed by 0 bases and 2 bases, with 5 bases remaining between them. In germline, CDR1 is SGDLS, CDR2 YYNGEE. This CDR3 is CASSVALNTEAFF. CDR3 DNA sequence: TGTGCCAGCAGCGTAGCTTTAAACACTGAAGCTTTCTTT.

This clone was detected a few times. The genes are TRBV9 and TRBJ2-2; TRBD2 is a possible D gene (6 bases). The CDR3 extends over 15 amino acids. Germline V gene data show CDR1 as SGDLS and CDR2 as YYNGEE. V dropped 2 bases and J dropped 3 bases, with 11 bases sitting between them. This CDR3 reads CASSVASEHTGELFF. CDR3 coding DNA: TGTGCCAGCAGCGTTGCTAGCGAACACACCGGGGAGCTGTTTTTT. The full variable domain, completed using reference TRBV9 and TRBJ2-2, is DSGVTQTPKHLITATGQRVTLRCSPRSGDLSVYWYQQSLDQGLQFLIQYYNGEERAKGNILERFSAQQFPDLHSELNLSSLELGDSALYFCASSVASEHTGELFFGEGSRLTVL.

The CDR3 region has the DNA TGCGCCAGCAGCACCCCAGGGGTTGAGACCCAGTACTTC. Translating gives CASSTPGVETQYF. J is TRBJ2-5 and V is TRBV5-1; D may be TRBD1 (6 bases). V lost 4 bases and J lost 5, with 12 bases in between. The CDR3 runs to 13 residues. The germline CDR1 and CDR2 sequences are SGHRS and YFSETQ.

This clone occurred many times. This rearrangement joins TRBV30 to TRBJ2-7; D is perhaps TRBD2 (6 bases). Germline V lookup: CDR1 GTSNPN, CDR2 SVGIG (reference sequence). V lost 0 bases, J lost 2 bases, and 14 bases lay in between. The CDR3 is made up of 15 amino acids. Here the CDR3 reads CAWSVSSGWAYEQYF. The CDR3 DNA reads TGTGCCTGGAGTGTATCCAGCGGGTGGGCCTACGAGCAGTACTTC.

The V gene is TRBV28, the J gene TRBJ2-3; possible D gene TRBD2, 5 bases. This CDR3 comprises 16 residues. V lost 4 bases and J 1 base, leaving 15 bases between the germline ends. Germline CDR1 MDHEN, CDR2 SYDVKM. The CDR3 DNA follows: TGTGCCAGCAGTTCTCCCCTGGGAGACGGCACAGATACGCAGTATTTT. Translating gives CASSSPLGDGTDTQYF.

The chain employs TRBV18 and TRBJ2-5; 11 positions agree with TRBD2. V shed 6 bases, J shed 3 bases, and the junction held 6 bases outside the gene matches. The CDR3 is 15 amino acids. CDR1 is KGHSH, CDR2 LQKENI, per germline. CDR3 amino acids: CASSNLGLAEETQYF. In DNA form, the CDR3 reads TGTGCCAGCTCCAACCTGGGACTAGCGGAAGAGACCCAGTACTTC.

This clone occurred many times. The rearrangement links TRBV29-1 to TRBJ1-1; 7 nucleotides line up with TRBD1. With 5 bases clipped from V and 1 base from J, the junction kept 10 bases outside the gene matches. Germline lookup yields CDR1 SQVTM and CDR2 ANQGSEA. CDR3 length: 15 amino acids. The CDR3 loop reads CSVPPDRAGNTEAFF. The CDR3 DNA reads TGCAGCGTTCCCCCCGACAGGGCCGGGAACACTGAAGCTTTCTTT.

The sample holds many counts of this clone. The genes are TRBV30 and TRBJ2-5, with D perhaps matching TRBD1 (5 bases). V shed 4 bases and J shed 0 bases, with 12 bases lying between them. This CDR3 has 14 amino acids. Germline lookup yields CDR1 GTSNPN and CDR2 SVGIG (reference sequence). The CDR3: CAWTAGSDQETQYF. CDR3 nucleotide sequence: TGTGCCTGGACAGCAGGGTCGGACCAAGAGACCCAGTACTTC.

The rearrangement uses TRBV6-6 and TRBJ2-7, with 7 bases lining up with TRBD2. Germline V CDR1 and CDR2: MNHNY, SVGAGI (reference sequence). The CDR3 sequence is 11 residues long. The J segment lost 4 bases and the V segment lost 11 bases, leaving 5 bases of the junction unmatched. The CDR3 is CAGGREYEQYF. CDR3 sequence (DNA): TGTGCCGGCGGGCGGGAGTACGAGCAGTACTTC.

The chain has TRBV7-2 and TRBJ2-7; the match to TRBD1 covers 9 bases. V gave up 5 bases and J gave up 8 bases; unmatched junction bases: 10. This CDR3 contains 14 residues. Germline CDR1 SGHTA, CDR2 FQGNSA. The DNA for the CDR3 is TGTGCCAGCAGCAACGGACAGGGGACTTTAAAGCAGTACTTC. Translation: CASSNGQGTLKQYF.

This clone was observed a handful of times. The genes are TRBV7-3 and TRBJ2-2; D may be TRBD2 (6 bases). Germline V gene sequence: CDR1 SGHTA, CDR2 FQGTGA. Deletions cut 2 bases from V and 8 bases from J, with 18 bases between. CDR3 length: 16 residues. The CDR3 here is CASSLSSLAGKGELFF. In DNA form, the CDR3 reads TGTGCCAGCAGCTTATCTTCACTAGCTGGTAAAGGGGAGCTGTTTTTT.